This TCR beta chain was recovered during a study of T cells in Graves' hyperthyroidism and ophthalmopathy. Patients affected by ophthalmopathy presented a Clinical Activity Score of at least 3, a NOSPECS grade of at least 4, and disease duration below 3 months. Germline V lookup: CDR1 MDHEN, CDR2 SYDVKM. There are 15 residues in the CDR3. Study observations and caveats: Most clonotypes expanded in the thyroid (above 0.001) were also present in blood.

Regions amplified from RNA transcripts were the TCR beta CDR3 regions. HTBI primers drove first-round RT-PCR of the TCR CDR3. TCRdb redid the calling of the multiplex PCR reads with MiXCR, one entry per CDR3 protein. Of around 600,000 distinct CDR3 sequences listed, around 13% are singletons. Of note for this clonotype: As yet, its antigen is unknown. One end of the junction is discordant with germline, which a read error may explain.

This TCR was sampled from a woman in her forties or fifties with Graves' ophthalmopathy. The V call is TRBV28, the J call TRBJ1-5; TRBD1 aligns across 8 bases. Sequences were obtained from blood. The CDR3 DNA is TGTGCCAGCAGTTTTGACAGGGGACCCGGTCAGTCCCAGCATTTT. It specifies CASSFDRGPGQSQHF. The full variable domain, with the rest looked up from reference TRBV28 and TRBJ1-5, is DVKVTQSSRYLVKRTGEKVFLECVQDMDHENMFWYRQDPGLGLRLIYFSYDVKMKEKGDIPEGYSVSREKKERFSLILESASTNQTSMYLCASSFDRGPGQSQHFGDGTRLSIL.